The source of this TCR beta chain is a study of beta chain features in type 1 diabetes. TCRB transcripts that were expressed got sequenced, as all of the isolated RNA had been reverse transcribed. Repertoires were generated with immunoSEQ multiplex PCR, while TCRdb's copy carries only in-frame clones and drops some. Of about 620,000 clones listed, 15% to 17% are singletons. Germline CDR1 and CDR2: KGHSH and LQKENI. The V gene lost 3 bases and the J gene lost 2 bases, with 20 bases spanning the gap. The CDR3 totals 17 residues. This chain uses TRBV18 with TRBJ2-7; the D gene is possibly TRBD1 (5 bases). Sample: naive CD4+ T cells from blood. This clonotype was sampled from a man aged 18 to 35 in good health. In DNA, the CDR3 is TGTGCCAGCTCACCCCTGGCCCGGCCAGGGTTAGCCTACGAGCAGTACTTC. This gives the protein CASSPLARPGLAYEQYF.